The present T cell receptor beta chain was sequenced within a study of glioma-infiltrating T cells after dendritic cell vaccination. Findings of the study overall: Estimated pretreatment TIL content predicted outcome after dendritic cell vaccination.

Regarding time point: after dendritic cell vaccination, including at tumor progression/relapse. TCRdb's table, derived via immunoSEQ multiplex PCR, lists solely in-frame clones and lacks some. Among around 78,000 clones listed, around 85% were seen once. The ends lost 4 bases at V and 3 bases at J; junction bases unmatched: 5. This CDR3 is 14 amino acids long. The germline CDR1 and CDR2 sequences are SNHLY and FYNNEI. Concerning this clone: The target antigen is unknown.

V is TRBV2 and J is TRBJ2-5; 7 bases match TRBD1. The sequence was collected from a human donor with glioblastoma. The sequencing used blood, collected after dendritic cell vaccination. CDR3 coding DNA: TGTGCCAGCAGTGCCACAGGGGTCAAAGAGACCCAGTACTTC. Translating gives CASSATGVKETQYF.